This entry describes one T cell receptor beta chain. Its target antigen remains unknown. Given a much more abundant clone one base away, this may be a read error. The data were obtained in a study of tumor and adjacent non-tumor tissue in lung cancer (dated by TCRdb to 2016 to 2018). Broadly, across the study: The cohort included under 15 adenocarcinoma, a couple of squamous cell carcinoma and 1 small cell lung cancer patients. The study compared bulk TCRbeta repertoires from lung tumor tissue and matched distant non-tumor lung tissue of approximately 14 lung cancer patients. For each patient, one tumor sample and one normal lung sample were taken, giving under 35 paired specimens that underwent TCRbeta CDR3 sequencing. A total of some 130 million productive TCRbeta reads were generated by sequencing, corresponding to an average of approximately 4.5 million reads per sample. The roughly 15 enrolled patients, of whom approximately ten were men and 5 were women, were aged about 31 to 85 years and were diagnosed with TNM stage I to III disease.

The library was made by multiplex PCR. Sequencing was carried out with an Illumina HiSeq 2500. TCRbeta libraries were built by three rounds of nested PCR using primers (Table S4), following protocols modified from ARM-PCR. Before sequencing, PCR products in the 200-500 bp range were cut out of the gel and cleaned up using the QIAquick gel extraction kit. In the original analysis: Trimmomatic was used to clean the reads, FLASH was used to merge the reads into complete CDR3 sequences, and MiTCR was used to assign the reads to V(D)J germline segments. Clonal diversity was calculated as the inverse Simpson's index using VDJtools. In-frame sequences without a premature stop codon were defined as productive reads. TCRdb ran its own pipeline on the public reads, namely fastp trimming at Q25 and MiXCR clone calling, and kept in-frame beta chains. Each CDR3 protein appears once, grouped with its most common genes and DNA. TCRdb's processing, not the authors', yielded these V and J calls. This sample gives roughly 45,000 distinct CDR3 sequences in total; around three fifths of them show up just once. The ten top clones hold about 41% of the sample.

What the research found in general, with its limitations: Only about 14 patients were in the cohort, and the authors stated that larger samples and more detailed clinical data are needed. Neither the sequencing platform nor unique molecular identifiers are mentioned in the methods. The top 100 clones made up a significantly larger cumulative share of the repertoire in normal lung than in tumor tissue. TCR diversity was significantly higher in younger patients, and greater tumor TCR diversity was associated with shorter overall survival and shorter disease-free survival. TCR diversity (inverse Simpson) was significantly higher in tumor than in normal lung tissue (around 460 vs 160, P = 0.0075, Mann-Whitney U test). Because peripheral blood was not sequenced, the blood TCRbeta repertoires of the lung cancer patients in the study went unexamined.

Its CDR3 holds 13 amino acids, cysteine through phenylalanine. Kept here is only the CDR3 DNA, which spans 39 bases and is read in frame from base 1. Trimming at the junction amounts to 7 bases on V and 1 base on J, and the germline ends lie 10 bases apart. RNA was isolated from bulk, unsorted tissue, and RNA quality was assessed with a NanoDrop ND-1000 and an Agilent 2100. For the normal lung samples, distant non-tumor tissue was collected more than 3 cm away from the tumor edge. Donors were newly diagnosed lung cancer patients admitted for thoracic surgery in China between August and November 2014, without prior chemotherapy. Patients with previous radiotherapy or chemotherapy, or with another concurrent cancer, were excluded from the study. Pieces of surgical tissue measuring roughly 1-2.2 cm3 were kept in RNAlater solution and stored at -80 degrees C until use.

The clonotype comes from a middle-aged man with non-small cell lung cancer. This chain is built from TRBV12-3 or TRBV12-4 and TRBJ1-1; no D gene is confidently identified. The specimen was distant non-tumor lung tissue. The CDR3 sequence is CASNPDGNTEAFF. DNA sequence: TGTGCCAGCAACCCTGACGGGAACACTGAAGCTTTCTTT.